Listed below are T cell receptor beta chains from one sample, sequenced in a study of blood T cell repertoires in COVID-19. The method was immunoSEQ multiplex PCR; TCRdb's version includes in-frame clones alone and lacks a portion of them. The sample has 75,000 to 90,000 clones; around 90% are singletons. Input material: peripheral blood. Receptors originate from a man aged 18 to 30 with COVID-19, enrolled during active disease. Both conserved end residues are part of each CDR3. A D gene is named only where the DNA matches it firmly. Clone size appears in some rows only: once, few, many, or a class for an expanded clone.

clone_size	v_call	d_call	j_call	cdr3_nt	cdr3_aa
.	TRBV28	.	TRBJ2-7	TGTGCCAGCAGTTTCGCGAGGGAAGGGCCCTACGAGCAGTACTTC	CASSFAREGPYEQYF
.	TRBV15	.	TRBJ1-2	TGTGCCACCACGCCCCTCGGGAATCTCGATGGCTACACCTTC	CATTPLGNLDGYTF
.	TRBV9	TRBD2	TRBJ2-7	TGTGCCAGCAGCGTAGACGCGGGAGGCCCTTCCTACGAGCAGTACTTC	CASSVDAGGPSYEQYF
.	TRBV21-1	.	TRBJ2-7	TGTGCCAGCAGCATACAGATTTCCTACGAGCAGTACTTC	CASSIQISYEQYF
.	TRBV5-1	TRBD1	TRBJ1-1	TGCGCCAGCAGCTTTCGGACAGGTGGTATGAACACTGAAGCTTTCTTT	CASSFRTGGMNTEAFF
.	TRBV7-9	TRBD2	TRBJ2-5	TGTGCCAGCAGCACCGGGACTAGCGGGAGAGAGACCCAGTACTTC	CASSTGTSGRETQYF
.	TRBV5-1	.	TRBJ2-1	TGCGCCAGCAGCTTGGTCGGGAGCCACAATGAGCAGTTCTTC	CASSLVGSHNEQFF
.	TRBV11-2	TRBD1	TRBJ2-1	TGTGCCAGCAGCCCGGGACAGGTCAATGAGCAGTTCTTC	CASSPGQVNEQFF
.	TRBV5-1	TRBD1	TRBJ1-2	TGCGCCAGCAGCTTGGAGATTTCTCCAGGGGGAGATGGCTACACCTTC	CASSLEISPGGDGYTF
.	TRBV5-4	.	TRBJ2-3	TGTGCCAGCAGCCGGGCAGATACGCAGTATTTT	CASSRADTQYF
.	TRBV15	.	TRBJ2-5	TGTGCCACCAGCAGAGAGGGGATTAGCGCGCCCCAAGAGACCCAGTACTTC	CATSREGISAPQETQYF
.	TRBV28	.	TRBJ1-5	TGTGCCAGCAGTCGGGATTATAGCAATCAGCCCCAGCATTTT	CASSRDYSNQPQHF
.	TRBV11-3	TRBD1	TRBJ1-5	TGTGCCAGCAGACGCGGGATCTGCGGGACAGGGGATTTGAGCAATCAGCCCCAGCATTTT	CASRRGICGTGDLSNQPQHF
.	TRBV6-2/TRBV6-3	.	TRBJ2-7	TGTGCCAGCAGCCGACTCTACGAGCAGTACTTC	CASSRLYEQYF
.	TRBV7-2	.	TRBJ2-7	TGTGCCAGCAGCCCTGTTGGAACTGGAGGCTACGAGCAGTACTTC	CASSPVGTGGYEQYF
.	TRBV7-9	TRBD2	TRBJ2-7	TGTGCCAGCAGCTTAGCCGGGACTAGCGCCTCCATCGAGCAGTACTTC	CASSLAGTSASIEQYF
.	TRBV7-6	.	TRBJ1-4	TGTGCCAGCAGCTTAGGAGGACGACAGGCCAAACTGTTTTTT	CASSLGGRQAKLFF
.	TRBV11-2	.	TRBJ1-1	TGTGCCAGCAGCCTCCGCCGCGGCAGTTTGAACACTGAAGCTTTCTTT	CASSLRRGSLNTEAFF
.	TRBV15	TRBD1	TRBJ1-4	TGTGCCACCAGCCGCGACAGGGGAAGTGAAAAACTGCTTTTT	CATSRDRGSEKLLF
.	TRBV28	.	TRBJ2-7	TGTGCCAGCAGCCTCCGGGACACCCCCTACGAGCAGTACTTC	CASSLRDTPYEQYF
.	TRBV7-6	.	TRBJ2-7	TGTGCCAGCAGCTTAGGGGGGGTAATGAGCTACGAGCAGTACTTC	CASSLGGVMSYEQYF
once	TRBV7-9	TRBD1	TRBJ2-7	TGTGCCAGCAGTCCGGGACAGCCATACGAGCAGTACTTC	CASSPGQPYEQYF
.	TRBV28	.	TRBJ1-5	TGTGCCAGCCGACGGGGAGGTCGGGGTCAGCCCCAGCATTTT	CASRRGGRGQPQHF
.	TRBV27	.	TRBJ2-7	TGTGCCAGCAATTTCGGGGAGCAGTACTTC	CASNFGEQYF
.	TRBV7-2	.	TRBJ2-3	TGTGCCAGCAGCTTAGTTTCTACAGATACGCAGTATTTT	CASSLVSTDTQYF
.	TRBV30	TRBD1	TRBJ1-6	TGTGCCTGGAGTGTTTGGGACAGCAATTCACCCCTCCACTTT	CAWSVWDSNSPLHF